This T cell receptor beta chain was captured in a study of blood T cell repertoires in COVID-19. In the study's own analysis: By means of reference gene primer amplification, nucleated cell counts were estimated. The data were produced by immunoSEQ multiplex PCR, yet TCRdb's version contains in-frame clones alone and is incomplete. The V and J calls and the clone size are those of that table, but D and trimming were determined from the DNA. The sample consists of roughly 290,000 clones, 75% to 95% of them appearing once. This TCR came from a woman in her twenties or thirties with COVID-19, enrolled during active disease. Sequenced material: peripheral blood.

The CDR3 sequence is CASSESAGGGNIQYF. The CDR3 DNA follows: TGCGCCAGCAGTGAGTCCGCGGGAGGGGGAAACATTCAGTACTTC. This chain joins TRBV10-1 and TRBJ2-4; 9 bases fit TRBD2. CDR1 and CDR2 (germline): WNHNN, SYGVQD (reference sequence). This CDR3 spans 15 amino acids. The V segment lost 0 bases and the J segment 6 bases; nucleotides outside the gene matches: 3.